The rows below give T cell receptor beta chains drawn from one sample of a study of blood T cell repertoires in COVID-19. Produced via immunoSEQ multiplex PCR; TCRdb's table is partial and in-frame only. The data show about 74,000 clones, almost 90% seen once. The material sequenced was peripheral blood. The receptors were gathered from an elderly woman with active or convalescent COVID-19. The CDR3 runs from the conserved cysteine through the conserved F or W. A D gene is named only where the DNA matches it firmly. Clone size appears in some rows only: once, few, many, or a class for an expanded clone.

>-|TRBJ2-2|TRBV6-5|-
CASSFRGSGTGELFF
TGTGCCAGCAGTTTTAGGGGGAGTGGGACCGGGGAGCTGTTTTTT
>TRBD1|TRBJ2-1|TRBV5-1|-
CASSLEGADNEQFF
TGCGCCAGCAGCTTGGAGGGGGCCGACAATGAGCAGTTCTTC
>-|TRBJ2-5|TRBV5-1|-
CASSLGGARLAQYF
TGCGCCAGCAGCTTGGGTGGGGCCCGTTTGGCCCAGTACTTC
>-|TRBJ2-2|TRBV19|-
CASSIRRWAAGTGELFF
TGTGCCAGTAGTATTCGGCGCTGGGCTGCGGGCACCGGGGAGCTGTTTTTT
>TRBD2|TRBJ2-2|TRBV6-2/TRBV6-3|-
CASSYSLSGGVQRTGELFF
TGTGCCAGCAGTTACTCGTTGAGCGGGGGGGTCCAGCGTACCGGGGAGCTGTTTTTT
>-|TRBJ1-5|TRBV7-9|few
CATQTGYSNQPQHF
TGTGCCACCCAGACAGGTTATAGCAATCAGCCCCAGCATTTT
>TRBD1|TRBJ2-3|TRBV5-4|-
CASSLRQGATDTQYF
TGTGCCAGCAGCTTAAGACAGGGGGCTACAGATACGCAGTATTTT
>-|TRBJ1-1|TRBV12-5|once
CASGLVLVRGATEAFF
TGTGCTAGTGGTTTGGTACTTGTCAGGGGCGCCACTGAAGCTTTCTTT
>-|TRBJ1-4|TRBV5-5|once
CASSPRLGGANEKLFF
TGTGCCAGCAGCCCCCGACTAGGGGGGGCTAATGAAAAACTGTTTTTT
>TRBD1|TRBJ2-7|TRBV29-1|-
CSVEVGTGTFYEQYF
TGCAGCGTTGAAGTAGGGACAGGAACATTTTACGAGCAGTACTTC
>TRBD2|TRBJ2-3|TRBV5-6|-
CASSSDGGYTDTQYF
TGTGCCAGCAGCTCGGACGGGGGGTACACAGATACGCAGTATTTT
>TRBD1|TRBJ2-7|TRBV4-3|-
CASSQTWPGTGALLRTYEQYF
TGCGCCAGCAGCCAAACTTGGCCCGGGACAGGGGCCCTACTACGGACCTACGAGCAGTACTTC
>TRBD1|TRBJ1-2|TRBV5-1|-
CASVPGTGDLGGYTF
TGCGCCAGCGTCCCGGGGACAGGGGATCTCGGCGGCTACACCTTC
>TRBD2|TRBJ2-7|TRBV7-9|-
CASSRWTSGRASYEQYF
TGTGCCAGCAGCCGATGGACTAGCGGGAGGGCCAGCTACGAGCAGTACTTC
>TRBD2|TRBJ2-5|TRBV9|-
CASSVSGGETQYF
TGTGCCAGCAGCGTTAGCGGGGGGGAGACCCAGTACTTC
>-|TRBJ1-3|TRBV5-6|-
CASRAGTHSGNTIYF
TGTGCCAGCAGGGCCGGGACACATTCTGGAAACACCATATATTTT
>TRBD2|TRBJ2-1|TRBV11-2|-
CASSLAPTSGLTPGNEQFF
TGTGCCAGCAGCTTAGCTCCGACTAGCGGCCTGACCCCAGGCAATGAGCAGTTCTTC
>TRBD1|TRBJ1-2|TRBV4-3|-
CASSQDSGTAYGYTF
TGCGCCAGCAGCCAAGATTCCGGGACAGCCTATGGCTACACCTTC
>-|TRBJ1-5|TRBV3-1/TRBV3-2|-
CASSQTRGSNQPQHF
TGTGCCAGCAGCCAGACGAGGGGGAGCAATCAGCCCCAGCATTTT
>-|TRBJ1-5|TRBV11-2|-
CASSVDRYNQPQHF
TGTGCCAGCAGTGTGGACAGATACAATCAGCCCCAGCATTTT
>TRBD1|TRBJ2-3|TRBV5-1|once
CASSWGQGGTDTQYF
TGCGCCAGCAGCTGGGGACAGGGGGGCACAGATACGCAGTATTTT
>-|TRBJ2-1|TRBV10-2|-
CASSLTGRDNEQFF
TGCGCCAGCAGTCTCACAGGGAGGGACAATGAGCAGTTCTTC
>-|TRBJ2-3|TRBV7-9|-
CASSLVLASTDTQYF
TGTGCCAGCAGCTTAGTGCTAGCCAGCACAGATACGCAGTATTTT
>TRBD2|TRBJ2-7|TRBV7-2|-
CASSLRGTSGRSSYEQYF
TGTGCCAGCAGCTTAAGGGGAACTAGCGGGCGGAGCTCCTACGAGCAGTACTTC
>-|TRBJ1-4|TRBV5-1|once
CASSTTTGTNEKLFF
TGCGCCAGCAGCACCACGACCGGGACTAATGAAAAACTGTTTTTT
>-|TRBJ2-3|TRBV6-1|-
CASSVLGGGITDTQYF
TGTGCCAGCAGTGTCCTGGGGGGGGGCATCACAGATACGCAGTATTTT
>TRBD1|TRBJ1-2|TRBV7-2|once
CASSLDAGQGNYGYTF
TGTGCCAGCAGCTTAGATGCAGGACAGGGGAACTATGGCTACACCTTC
>-|TRBJ1-2|TRBV6-1|-
CASIQTGDYGYTF
TGTGCCAGCATACAGACAGGCGACTATGGCTACACCTTC
>TRBD1|TRBJ2-3|TRBV6-2/TRBV6-3|-
CASSYSGDRADTQYF
TGTGCCAGCAGTTACTCGGGGGACAGAGCAGATACGCAGTATTTT
>-|TRBJ2-1|TRBV18|few
CASSPLAPSSYNEQFF
TGTGCCAGCTCACCTCTAGCGCCTAGCTCCTACAATGAGCAGTTCTTC
>-|TRBJ1-1|TRBV7-9|-
CASSLYAGVRNTEAFF
TGTGCCAGCAGCTTATACGCAGGGGTTAGGAACACTGAAGCTTTCTTT
>-|TRBJ2-5|TRBV19|-
CASSSILGLETQYF
TGTGCCAGTAGTTCAATTTTGGGCCTAGAGACCCAGTACTTC
>TRBD1|TRBJ1-2|TRBV7-2|-
CASSARTGTNYGYTF
TGTGCCAGCAGCGCACGGACAGGGACTAACTATGGCTACACCTTC
>-|TRBJ1-1|TRBV7-9|-
CASSPLYSAGDTEAFF
TGTGCCAGCAGTCCACTCTACTCGGCAGGGGACACTGAAGCTTTCTTT
>-|TRBJ1-1|TRBV27|-
CASSRTGAQPEAFF
TGTGCCAGCAGTAGGACGGGAGCCCAACCTGAAGCTTTCTTT
>TRBD2|TRBJ2-3|TRBV5-6|-
CASSLERGASDTQYF
TGTGCCAGCAGCTTGGAGCGGGGTGCCTCAGATACGCAGTATTTT
>TRBD2|TRBJ2-7|TRBV30|-
CAWSPGLASEQYF
TGTGCCTGGAGCCCGGGACTAGCGAGCGAGCAGTACTTC
>-|TRBJ1-1|TRBV18|-
CASSPYRDTEAFF
TGTGCCAGCTCACCATACAGGGACACTGAAGCTTTCTTT
>TRBD1|TRBJ2-5|TRBV19|once
CASSRDRGRETQYF
TGTGCCAGTAGCCGGGACAGGGGGAGAGAGACCCAGTACTTC
>-|TRBJ1-1|TRBV19|-
CASSILRQANTEAFF
TGTGCCAGTAGTATACTACGACAGGCGAACACTGAAGCTTTCTTT
>-|TRBJ1-1|TRBV7-2|-
CASSREYDRIAFF
TGTGCCAGCAGCCGAGAATATGACAGAATAGCTTTCTTT
>TRBD1|TRBJ1-2|TRBV9|-
CASSTRGAGGAGGYTF
TGTGCCAGCAGCACCAGGGGGGCAGGGGGCGCGGGTGGCTACACCTTC
>TRBD1|TRBJ1-5|TRBV15|-
CATSRGKGASGNQPQHF
TGTGCCACCAGCAGAGGAAAGGGGGCGAGCGGCAATCAGCCCCAGCATTTT
>-|TRBJ1-2|TRBV25-1|once
CASSEYKGHGGYTF
TGTGCCAGCAGTGAATACAAGGGGCACGGTGGCTACACCTTC
>TRBD1|TRBJ1-3|TRBV19|-
CATRTGGDGNTIYF
TGTGCCACCAGGACAGGGGGCGATGGAAACACCATATATTTT